The present entry profiles one T cell receptor (beta chain) with its context. Its target is not known. Alopecia areata patients gave lesional scalp punch biopsies and peripheral blood samples. The data belong to a study of CD8+ T cells in alopecia areata. General study results and limits: Lesional scalp, notably in alopecia totalis/universalis, had clonality above that of normal scalp. In patients, TCRs were shared less clearly than in mice, and HLA may possibly be involved.

This CDR3 region has 16 residues. Germline CDR1 MNHNS, CDR2 SASEGT. After removal of 3 bases from V and 5 bases from J, the junction contained 12 bases not matched to a gene. Sequencing used cDNA as its template, made by extracting RNA and reverse transcribing it. The assay was immunoSEQ multiplex PCR, and TCRdb's table has in-frame clones only and misses some. The sample shows tens of thousands of clones, around 97% of them seen only once. This clonotype originated in a human donor with alopecia areata. Material: CD8+ T cells sorted from blood, obtained at week 0. V gene TRBV6-1 combines with J gene TRBJ1-2; 7 nucleotides align to TRBD1. CDR3 protein: CASSDATGIGAYGYTF. The CDR3 DNA sequence: TGTGCCAGCAGTGACGCGACAGGGATTGGGGCTTATGGCTACACCTTC.